Listed below are T cell receptor beta chains from one sample, sequenced in a study of T cell responses to AZD1222 COVID-19 vaccine. Using immunoSEQ multiplex PCR, the repertoire was profiled, and TCRdb retains in-frame clones only, with some absent. The sample consists of under 200,000 clones, 92% of them appearing once. The specimen was peripheral blood, collected 28 days after the second AZD1222 dose. These receptors all stem from an adult who received the AZD1222 COVID-19 vaccine. CDR3s include the opening cysteine and the closing phenylalanine or tryptophan. The order of the fields is clone size, D gene, V gene, J gene, CDR3 DNA, CDR3 protein. A D gene is named only where the DNA matches it firmly. For some rows the clone size is stated as once, few or many, or as a class when expanded; others skip it.

clone size: -; D gene: TRBD1; V gene: TRBV5-1; J gene: TRBJ1-1; CDR3 DNA: TGCGCCAGCAGCTGGGAAGGCGACAGGGGGGACACTGAAGCTTTCTTT; CDR3 protein: CASSWEGDRGDTEAFF
clone size: once; D gene: TRBD1; V gene: TRBV29-1; J gene: TRBJ1-2; CDR3 DNA: TGCAGCGTTGTGACAGGGGGCATCTATGGCTACACCTTC; CDR3 protein: CSVVTGGIYGYTF
clone size: -; D gene: -; V gene: TRBV29-1; J gene: TRBJ2-7; CDR3 DNA: TGCAGCGTCGCCATCAGTACCGACTACGAGCAGTACTTC; CDR3 protein: CSVAISTDYEQYF
clone size: few; D gene: TRBD2; V gene: TRBV3-1/TRBV3-2; J gene: TRBJ2-5; CDR3 DNA: TGTGCCAGCAGCCAAGATGTAGGAGCGGGGGGGGAGACCCAGTACTTC; CDR3 protein: CASSQDVGAGGETQYF
clone size: -; D gene: TRBD2; V gene: TRBV5-1; J gene: TRBJ2-3; CDR3 DNA: TGCGCCAGCAGCCCCGTGGCTAGCGGAAGCACAGATACGCAGTATTTT; CDR3 protein: CASSPVASGSTDTQYF
clone size: many; D gene: -; V gene: TRBV3-1/TRBV3-2; J gene: TRBJ1-5; CDR3 DNA: TGTGCCAGCAGCCAAGATCAGGTTGAGCCCCAGCATTTT; CDR3 protein: CASSQDQVEPQHF
clone size: -; D gene: TRBD2; V gene: TRBV11-2; J gene: TRBJ2-5; CDR3 DNA: TGTGCCAGCAGCTTCGGACTAGCGGACCAAGAGACCCAGTACTTC; CDR3 protein: CASSFGLADQETQYF
clone size: -; D gene: -; V gene: TRBV5-6; J gene: TRBJ2-1; CDR3 DNA: TGTGCCAGCAGCTTCAGTGGAAATGAGCAGTTCTTC; CDR3 protein: CASSFSGNEQFF
clone size: -; D gene: -; V gene: TRBV5-8; J gene: TRBJ1-2; CDR3 DNA: TGTGCCAGCAGCTCCCGGAGTGGGGGAGCTAACTATGGCTACACCTTC; CDR3 protein: CASSSRSGGANYGYTF
clone size: once; D gene: TRBD1; V gene: TRBV7-2; J gene: TRBJ1-2; CDR3 DNA: TGTGCCAGCAGCTTATGGGGGGGACAGGGGGCGTCCTACGGCTACACCTTC; CDR3 protein: CASSLWGGQGASYGYTF
clone size: -; D gene: -; V gene: TRBV10-1; J gene: TRBJ1-3; CDR3 DNA: TGCGCCAGCAGTGAGGGCAGCATCTCTGGAAACACCATATATTTT; CDR3 protein: CASSEGSISGNTIYF
clone size: -; D gene: TRBD1; V gene: TRBV30; J gene: TRBJ1-2; CDR3 DNA: TGTGCCTGGAGTGTAGTTGGACAGGGGACCCCCCACTATGGCTACACCTTC; CDR3 protein: CAWSVVGQGTPHYGYTF
clone size: few; D gene: -; V gene: TRBV28; J gene: TRBJ1-5; CDR3 DNA: TGTGCCAGCAGTTTTCAGAATAGCAATCAGCCCCAGCATTTT; CDR3 protein: CASSFQNSNQPQHF
clone size: once; D gene: -; V gene: TRBV6-2/TRBV6-3; J gene: TRBJ2-1; CDR3 DNA: TGTGCCAGCAGCCCCCTCTGGGGGGCTAATGAGCAGTTCTTC; CDR3 protein: CASSPLWGANEQFF
clone size: -; D gene: -; V gene: TRBV28; J gene: TRBJ2-7; CDR3 DNA: TGTGCCAGCAGTTTAGTGGGTTACGAGCAGTACTTC; CDR3 protein: CASSLVGYEQYF
clone size: -; D gene: -; V gene: TRBV2; J gene: TRBJ1-3; CDR3 DNA: TGTGCCAGCAGTGACAGGGGAAACACCATATATTTT; CDR3 protein: CASSDRGNTIYF
clone size: -; D gene: -; V gene: TRBV27; J gene: TRBJ2-7; CDR3 DNA: TGTGCCAGCAGTGACGCCCCCGGCGAGCAGTACTTC; CDR3 protein: CASSDAPGEQYF
clone size: -; D gene: -; V gene: TRBV10-3; J gene: TRBJ1-1; CDR3 DNA: TGTGCCATCAGTGACCCCGGGGGAGTGGGCACTGAAGCTTTCTTT; CDR3 protein: CAISDPGGVGTEAFF
clone size: -; D gene: -; V gene: TRBV19; J gene: TRBJ1-2; CDR3 DNA: TGTGCCAGCAAGGCCGGGGGGCAGAGTGGCTACACCTTC; CDR3 protein: CASKAGGQSGYTF
clone size: -; D gene: TRBD2; V gene: TRBV11-2; J gene: TRBJ2-3; CDR3 DNA: TGTGCCAGCAGCTTTCTTGGACTAGCGGGAGAACGGGCAGATACGCAGTATTTT; CDR3 protein: CASSFLGLAGERADTQYF
clone size: few; D gene: -; V gene: TRBV6-2/TRBV6-3; J gene: TRBJ1-1; CDR3 DNA: TGTGCCAGCAGTTACGGTCGGACAGTATGGGCTTTCTTT; CDR3 protein: CASSYGRTVWAFF
clone size: -; D gene: -; V gene: TRBV2; J gene: TRBJ1-1; CDR3 DNA: TGTGCCAGCAGTGAAGCGGTCGGGCAGGTCCTTTGGCCCACTGAAGCTTTCTTT; CDR3 protein: CASSEAVGQVLWPTEAFF
clone size: -; D gene: -; V gene: TRBV10-3; J gene: TRBJ1-5; CDR3 DNA: TGTGCCATCAGTCCGAACAATCAGCCCCAGCATTTT; CDR3 protein: CAISPNNQPQHF
clone size: -; D gene: TRBD2; V gene: TRBV18; J gene: TRBJ2-3; CDR3 DNA: TGTGCCAGCTCACCGACTAGCGGGAGGTTCACAGATACGCAGTATTTT; CDR3 protein: CASSPTSGRFTDTQYF
clone size: -; D gene: -; V gene: TRBV19; J gene: TRBJ2-1; CDR3 DNA: TGTGCCAGTAGTTCACGGACCCCAAGCTCCTACAATGAGCAGTTCTTC; CDR3 protein: CASSSRTPSSYNEQFF
clone size: -; D gene: -; V gene: TRBV5-1; J gene: TRBJ2-3; CDR3 DNA: TGCGCCAGCCGCGAACAGATCTCAAACACAGATACGCAGTATTTT; CDR3 protein: CASREQISNTDTQYF
clone size: -; D gene: TRBD1; V gene: TRBV7-9; J gene: TRBJ1-2; CDR3 DNA: TGTGCCAGCAGTCCGACAGGGAAGGGCTATGGCTACACCTTC; CDR3 protein: CASSPTGKGYGYTF
clone size: -; D gene: -; V gene: TRBV28; J gene: TRBJ2-7; CDR3 DNA: TGTGCCAGCAATGACGAGTACGAGCAGTACTTC; CDR3 protein: CASNDEYEQYF
clone size: -; D gene: -; V gene: TRBV29-1; J gene: TRBJ2-7; CDR3 DNA: TGCAGCGTTGAAGGAGCCAGGAACGAGCAGTACTTC; CDR3 protein: CSVEGARNEQYF
clone size: -; D gene: -; V gene: TRBV28; J gene: TRBJ2-5; CDR3 DNA: TGTGCCAGCAGTTTAAACTATGGGGAAGAGACCCAGTACTTC; CDR3 protein: CASSLNYGEETQYF
clone size: -; D gene: -; V gene: TRBV7-2; J gene: TRBJ1-2; CDR3 DNA: TGTGCCAGCAGCCAAGGTCGCCTCTATGGCTACACCTTC; CDR3 protein: CASSQGRLYGYTF
clone size: few; D gene: -; V gene: TRBV30; J gene: TRBJ1-2; CDR3 DNA: TGTGCCTGGAGTGGGGAGAACTATGGCTACACCTTC; CDR3 protein: CAWSGENYGYTF
clone size: -; D gene: -; V gene: TRBV28; J gene: TRBJ1-2; CDR3 DNA: TGTGCCAGCAGCTCGGCGAGAAACTATGGCTACACCTTC; CDR3 protein: CASSSARNYGYTF
clone size: -; D gene: TRBD2; V gene: TRBV7-3; J gene: TRBJ2-1; CDR3 DNA: TGTGCCAGCAGCTTAAGAGAGACTAGCGGATCCAATGAGCAGTTCTTC; CDR3 protein: CASSLRETSGSNEQFF
clone size: -; D gene: TRBD1; V gene: TRBV29-1; J gene: TRBJ2-1; CDR3 DNA: TGCAGCGTCGGGACAGGAACTAACAATGAGCAGTTCTTC; CDR3 protein: CSVGTGTNNEQFF
clone size: -; D gene: TRBD1; V gene: TRBV5-1; J gene: TRBJ2-7; CDR3 DNA: TGCGCCAGCAGCTTGGCCTGGGACAGCGTCTACGAGCAGTACTTC; CDR3 protein: CASSLAWDSVYEQYF
clone size: -; D gene: -; V gene: TRBV20-1; J gene: TRBJ1-1; CDR3 DNA: TGCAGTGCCCCCAGGGGAGCTGAAGCTTTCTTT; CDR3 protein: CSAPRGAEAFF
clone size: once; D gene: TRBD2; V gene: TRBV6-5; J gene: TRBJ2-1; CDR3 DNA: TGTGCCAGCAGGCAGACCGCGGGAGGGCCCAAGTTCTTC; CDR3 protein: CASRQTAGGPKFF
clone size: -; D gene: TRBD2; V gene: TRBV28; J gene: TRBJ2-5; CDR3 DNA: TGTGCCAGCAGTGGCGGGAGAGAAGAGACCCAGTACTTC; CDR3 protein: CASSGGREETQYF
clone size: few; D gene: -; V gene: TRBV21-1; J gene: TRBJ1-5; CDR3 DNA: TGTGCCAGCAGCAAAGTGGAACCGGTCCATAGCAATCAGCCCCAGCATTTT; CDR3 protein: CASSKVEPVHSNQPQHF
clone size: -; D gene: TRBD1; V gene: TRBV6-5; J gene: TRBJ1-2; CDR3 DNA: TGTGCCAGCAGTTACTTGACAGGGCGGTCTAACTATGGCTACACCTTC; CDR3 protein: CASSYLTGRSNYGYTF
clone size: -; D gene: -; V gene: TRBV7-2; J gene: TRBJ2-5; CDR3 DNA: TGTGCCAGCAGCTTAGGAGGGCTGCAAGAGACCCAGTACTTC; CDR3 protein: CASSLGGLQETQYF
clone size: -; D gene: -; V gene: TRBV5-1; J gene: TRBJ1-2; CDR3 DNA: TGCGCCAGCAGTGCGGCGTATGGCTACACCTTC; CDR3 protein: CASSAAYGYTF
clone size: -; D gene: -; V gene: TRBV6-1; J gene: TRBJ1-2; CDR3 DNA: TGTGCCAGCAGTGAAGTTGGTGTAAATGGCTACACCTTC; CDR3 protein: CASSEVGVNGYTF
clone size: -; D gene: TRBD1; V gene: TRBV4-3; J gene: TRBJ1-1; CDR3 DNA: TGCGCCAGCAGCCAAGATCAGGGGGAGACTGAAGCTTTCTTT; CDR3 protein: CASSQDQGETEAFF
clone size: -; D gene: -; V gene: TRBV5-1; J gene: TRBJ1-3; CDR3 DNA: TGCGCCAGCAGCTTGAGTGGCAGGGAAAGAGCTGGAAACACCATATATTTT; CDR3 protein: CASSLSGRERAGNTIYF
clone size: -; D gene: TRBD2; V gene: TRBV11-2; J gene: TRBJ2-3; CDR3 DNA: TGTGCCAGCAGCCTCCAGCGGGGGGGTTCCGATACGCAGTATTTT; CDR3 protein: CASSLQRGGSDTQYF
clone size: -; D gene: -; V gene: TRBV20-1; J gene: TRBJ1-1; CDR3 DNA: TGCAGTGCTAGAGTTCCAGGTGAAGCTTTCTTT; CDR3 protein: CSARVPGEAFF
clone size: once; D gene: -; V gene: TRBV29-1; J gene: TRBJ1-2; CDR3 DNA: TGCAGCGCCGACGGGGGAAGGGACTATGGCTACACCTTC; CDR3 protein: CSADGGRDYGYTF
clone size: -; D gene: -; V gene: TRBV29-1; J gene: TRBJ1-1; CDR3 DNA: TGCAGCTTCCGAGACACGAACACTGAAGCTTTCTTT; CDR3 protein: CSFRDTNTEAFF
clone size: -; D gene: TRBD1; V gene: TRBV19; J gene: TRBJ1-2; CDR3 DNA: TGTGCCAGTAGTTGGGGACAGCGCAACTATGGCTACACCTTC; CDR3 protein: CASSWGQRNYGYTF
clone size: -; D gene: -; V gene: TRBV19; J gene: TRBJ1-4; CDR3 DNA: TGTGCCAGTGGCACCAACAGTTATAATGAAAAACTGTTTTTT; CDR3 protein: CASGTNSYNEKLFF
clone size: -; D gene: -; V gene: TRBV10-3; J gene: TRBJ1-2; CDR3 DNA: TGTGCCATCACGTTTAGTGCTAACTATGGCTACACCTTC; CDR3 protein: CAITFSANYGYTF
clone size: -; D gene: TRBD1; V gene: TRBV28; J gene: TRBJ1-1; CDR3 DNA: TGTGCCAGCAGTCCCAGGACAGGGAGGAACACTGAAGCTTTCTTT; CDR3 protein: CASSPRTGRNTEAFF
clone size: -; D gene: -; V gene: TRBV30; J gene: TRBJ1-1; CDR3 DNA: TGTGCCTGGAACGATGGAACGTGGAACACTGAAGCTTTCTTT; CDR3 protein: CAWNDGTWNTEAFF